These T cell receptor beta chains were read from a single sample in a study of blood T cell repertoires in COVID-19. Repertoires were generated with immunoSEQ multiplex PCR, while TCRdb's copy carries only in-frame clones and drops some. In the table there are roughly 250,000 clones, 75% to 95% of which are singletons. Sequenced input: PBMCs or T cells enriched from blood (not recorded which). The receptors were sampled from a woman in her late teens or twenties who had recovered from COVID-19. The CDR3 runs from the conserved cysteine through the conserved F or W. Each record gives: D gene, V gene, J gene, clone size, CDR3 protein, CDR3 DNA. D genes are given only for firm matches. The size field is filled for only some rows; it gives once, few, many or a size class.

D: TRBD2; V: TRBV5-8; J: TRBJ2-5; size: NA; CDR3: CASSAYPRTSSQETQYF; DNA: TGTGCCAGCAGCGCTTACCCTAGGACTAGCTCCCAAGAGACCCAGTACTTC
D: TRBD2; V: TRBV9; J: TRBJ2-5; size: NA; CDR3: CASSGRGGLKQETQYF; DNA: TGTGCCAGCAGCGGACGGGGGGGCTTGAAACAAGAGACCCAGTACTTC
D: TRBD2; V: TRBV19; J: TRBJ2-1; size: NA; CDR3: CASSIVGLAGEGEQFF; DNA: TGTGCCAGTAGTATCGTTGGACTAGCGGGGGAGGGTGAGCAGTTCTTC
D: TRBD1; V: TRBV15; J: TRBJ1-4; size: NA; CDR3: CATSRDQGTGEKLFF; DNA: TGTGCCACCAGCAGAGATCAGGGGACAGGAGAAAAACTGTTTTTT
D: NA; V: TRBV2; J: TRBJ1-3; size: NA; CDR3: CASSEGGLGNTIYF; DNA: TGTGCCAGCAGTGAAGGGGGGCTTGGAAACACCATATATTTT
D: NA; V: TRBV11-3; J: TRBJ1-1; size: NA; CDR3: CASSWRVTVITEAFF; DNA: TGTGCCAGCAGCTGGAGGGTTACGGTAATAACTGAAGCTTTCTTT
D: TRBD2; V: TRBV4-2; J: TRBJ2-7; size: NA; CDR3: CASSQRELPGLAGGVYEQYF; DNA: TGTGCCAGCAGCCAAAGGGAGTTACCGGGACTAGCGGGGGGAGTGTACGAGCAGTACTTC
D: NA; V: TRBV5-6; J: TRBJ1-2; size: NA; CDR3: CASSSGDRNYGYTF; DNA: TGTGCCAGCAGCTCGGGGGACCGCAACTATGGCTACACCTTC
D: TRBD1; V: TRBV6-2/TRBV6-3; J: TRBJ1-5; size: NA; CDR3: CASSYGPTGLSNQPQHF; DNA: TGTGCCAGCAGTTACGGTCCGACAGGGCTTAGCAATCAGCCCCAGCATTTT
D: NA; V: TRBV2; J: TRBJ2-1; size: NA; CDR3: CASSEAMLPRVYNEQFF; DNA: TGTGCCAGCAGTGAAGCTATGCTCCCGCGCGTCTACAATGAGCAGTTCTTC
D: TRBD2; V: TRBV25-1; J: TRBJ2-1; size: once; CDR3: CASSEFERGLYFNEQFF; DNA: TGTGCCAGCAGTGAGTTCGAGCGGGGCCTCTACTTCAATGAGCAGTTCTTC
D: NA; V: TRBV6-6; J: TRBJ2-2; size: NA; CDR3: CASSYSGRTGELFF; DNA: TGTGCCAGCAGTTACTCGGGGCGAACCGGGGAGCTGTTTTTT
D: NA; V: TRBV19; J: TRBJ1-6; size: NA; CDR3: CASRVGGDSNGPLHF; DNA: TGTGCCAGTAGGGTGGGCGGGGATTCCAATGGACCCCTCCACTTT
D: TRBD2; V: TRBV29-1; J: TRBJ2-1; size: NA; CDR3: CSVDTGRDEQFF; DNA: TGCAGCGTTGATACCGGGAGGGATGAGCAGTTCTTC
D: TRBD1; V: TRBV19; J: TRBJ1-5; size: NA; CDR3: CASGTGRDQPQHF; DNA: TGTGCCAGTGGGACAGGGAGGGATCAGCCCCAGCATTTT
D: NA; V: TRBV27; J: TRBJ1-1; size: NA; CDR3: CASSLSGGANTEAFF; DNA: TGTGCCAGCAGTTTATCGGGGGGGGCCAACACTGAAGCTTTCTTT
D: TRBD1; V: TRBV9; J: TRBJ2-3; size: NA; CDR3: CASSDRDRNTPHTDTQYF; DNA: TGTGCCAGCAGCGACCGGGACAGAAATACCCCTCACACAGATACGCAGTATTTT
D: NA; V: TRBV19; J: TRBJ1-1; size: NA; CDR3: CVSGLSEAFF; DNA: TGTGTCTCGGGTTTAAGTGAAGCTTTCTTT
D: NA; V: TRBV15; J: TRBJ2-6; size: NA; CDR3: CATSMGGSGANVLTF; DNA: TGTGCCACCAGCATGGGGGGTTCTGGGGCCAACGTCCTGACTTTC
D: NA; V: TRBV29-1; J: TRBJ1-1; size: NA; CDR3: CSVDGNTEAFF; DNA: TGCAGCGTTGACGGGAACACTGAAGCTTTCTTT
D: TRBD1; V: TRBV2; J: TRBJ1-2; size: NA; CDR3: CASDARQGYNYGYTF; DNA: TGTGCCAGTGATGCCCGACAGGGCTATAACTATGGCTACACCTTC
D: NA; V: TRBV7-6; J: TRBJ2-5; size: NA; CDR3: CASSLGVSDDNWETQYF; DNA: TGTGCCAGCAGCTTAGGCGTCAGTGATGACAATTGGGAGACCCAGTACTTC
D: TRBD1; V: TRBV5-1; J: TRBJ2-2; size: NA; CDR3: CASSGGQPNTGELFF; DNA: TGCGCCAGCAGCGGGGGACAGCCTAACACCGGGGAGCTGTTTTTT
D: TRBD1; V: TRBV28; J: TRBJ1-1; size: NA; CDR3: CATSLGDRMNTEAFF; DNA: TGTGCCACCTCCCTAGGGGACAGAATGAACACTGAAGCTTTCTTT
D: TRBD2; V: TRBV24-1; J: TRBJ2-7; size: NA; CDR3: CATSERGGYEQYF; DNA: TGTGCCACCAGTGAGCGGGGGGGCTACGAGCAGTACTTC
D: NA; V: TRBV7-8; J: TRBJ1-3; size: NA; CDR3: CASSLSYRVARGNTIYF; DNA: TGTGCCAGCAGCCTATCCTACAGGGTTGCAAGAGGAAACACCATATATTTT
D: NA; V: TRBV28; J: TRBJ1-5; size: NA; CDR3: CASKSGQPDQPQHF; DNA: TGTGCCAGCAAATCCGGACAGCCTGATCAGCCCCAGCATTTT
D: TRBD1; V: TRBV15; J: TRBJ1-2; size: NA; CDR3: CATSRGPTGGWYGYTF; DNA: TGTGCCACCAGCAGAGGGCCCACAGGGGGGTGGTATGGCTACACCTTC
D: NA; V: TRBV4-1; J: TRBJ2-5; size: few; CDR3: CASSQTATYQETQYF; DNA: TGCGCCAGCAGCCAGACAGCCACGTACCAAGAGACCCAGTACTTC